These 8 T cell receptor beta chains came from one sample sequenced in a study of T cells in Graves' hyperthyroidism and ophthalmopathy. Regions amplified from RNA transcripts were the TCR beta CDR3 regions. TCR CDR3 underwent first-round RT-PCR with the HTBI primer set. One entry per CDR3 protein results from TCRdb running MiXCR on the multiplex PCR reads. The data contain about 360,000 distinct CDR3 sequences, roughly 19% of them singletons. The sequenced material came from blood. The source of these receptors is a woman aged 18-35 years with Graves' hyperthyroidism.

As concerns this clonotype: This may arise from a read error, as a much more abundant clone is one base away. This chain connects TRBV2 to TRBJ2-7, with 12 bases matching TRBD1. The CDR3 loop spans 15 amino acids. The germline gives CDR1 SNHLY, CDR2 FYNNEI. The CDR3 reads CTSNPGQGAWGEQYF. For the CDR3, the DNA is TGTACCAGCAATCCGGGACAGGGGGCATGGGGCGAGCAGTACTTC.

This clonotype was detected ten times or more. The CDR3 DNA reads TGTGCCAGCAGCCCCGGGTCACTCACCACGCCCCGAGGAAGCACTGAAGCTTTCTTT. It is translated as CASSPGSLTTPRGSTEAFF. V is TRBV6-6 and J is TRBJ1-1; D not certain. V lost 6 bases and J 4 bases, leaving 30 bases between the germline ends. The CDR3 loop spans 19 amino acids. Germline V gives CDR1 MNHNY, CDR2 SVGAGI (reference sequence).

The sample holds many counts of this clonotype. The rearrangement uses TRBV13 and TRBJ1-1; no reliable D call. The CDR3 is made up of 12 amino acids. The ends were cut back, 5 bases at V and 4 bases at J, with 8 bases in the middle. Germline CDR1 PRHDT, CDR2 FYEKMQ (reference sequence). The CDR3 nucleotides are TGTGCCAGCAGCCCCCTCGGCACTGAAGCTTTCTTT. It encodes CASSPLGTEAFF. The whole variable domain, remainder taken from reference TRBV13 and TRBJ1-1, is AAGVIQSPRHLIKEKRETATLKCYPIPRHDTVYWYQQGPGQDPQFLISFYEKMQSDKGSIPDRFSAQQFSDYHSELNMSSLELGDSALYFCASSPLGTEAFFGQGTRLTVV.

The rearrangement uses TRBV6-1 and TRBJ1-2; 7 bases agree with TRBD1. Germline CDR1 and CDR2: MNHNS and SASEGT. Germline trimming cut 0 bases from V and 4 bases from J; bases unmatched to any gene: 2. This CDR3 contains 14 residues. Written as DNA, the CDR3 is TGTGCCAGCAGTGAAGCGGACAGGTTCTATGGCTACACCTTC. Translating it yields CASSEADRFYGYTF.

This clonotype has ten or more counts. The V call is TRBV5-5, the J call TRBJ2-5, with a possible D match to TRBD1 (5 bases). Germline lookup yields CDR1 SGHKS and CDR2 YYEKEE (reference sequence). The V gene lost 6 bases and the J gene lost 5 bases, with 17 bases spanning the gap. The CDR3 extends over 14 amino acids. The DNA of the CDR3 is TGTGCCAGCACCGTCGGCAGGGTTCTTGAGACCCAGTACTTC. As protein: CASTVGRVLETQYF.

V gene TRBV20-1 combines with J gene TRBJ1-1; 7 bases agree with TRBD1. The V gene end was trimmed by 6 bases and the J gene end by 1 base; junction bases not matched to a gene: 2. The CDR3 runs to 12 residues. The germline gives CDR1 DFQATT, CDR2 SNEGSKA (reference sequence). CDR3 in amino acids: CSARDRNTEAFF. The CDR3 DNA reads TGCAGTGCGCGGGACAGGAACACTGAAGCTTTCTTT.

This clonotype has more than one count but fewer than ten. The CDR3 reads CSAIVGNGNQPQHF. For the CDR3, the DNA is TGCAGTGCTATAGTAGGGAATGGCAATCAGCCCCAGCATTTT. The chain couples TRBV20-1 to TRBJ1-5; D uncertain. Trimming shortened V by 4 bases and J by 2 bases, and 12 bases separated the two germline ends. This CDR3 has 14 amino acids. Germline V gene data show CDR1 as DFQATT and CDR2 as SNEGSKA (reference sequence).

This clonotype occurred once. The CDR3 coding sequence is TGTGCCATCAGTGAGTCAGGGGGTTTGTACGAGCAGTACTTC. The encoded protein is CAISESGGLYEQYF. The J gene is TRBJ2-7, the V gene TRBV10-3; D is perhaps TRBD1 (6 bases). V lost 0 bases, J lost 4 bases, and 10 bases lay in between. CDR3 length: 14 residues. In germline, CDR1 is ENHRY, CDR2 SYGVKD.